The following is a T cell receptor beta chain sequence with its context. Its recognized antigen is unknown. No per-base quality is available; no much larger clone lies one base away. These data come from a study of blood T cell repertoires in COVID-19 (dated by TCRdb to 2018 to 2021). Turning to the overall study: Samples covering the acute and convalescent phases of COVID-19 were provided by collaborators in the United States, Italy and Spain. The prospective study material was composed of cDNA or gDNA derived from T cells, B-cell-depleted T cells, or PBMCs. The dataset comprised deeply sampled blood TCRbeta repertoires from subjects exposed to, actively infected with, or recovered from COVID-19. The repertoires were released in a freely available public database intended as a resource for research on the immune response to SARS-CoV-2. Samples came from the ongoing ImmuneRACE study (first 160 participants) plus 1,254 subjects from 6 global collaborators. The sample metadata nearly always contained a de-identified subject ID, COVID-19 status, age in years and sex. Where HLA class I and class II types were available, the types were taken from metadata supplied by the sample provider, not from assay-based typing.

The research as a whole found: The amount of clinical and demographic metadata varied by source and participant and was provided uncurated.

Participants in the prospective study were enrolled through a virtual design, were aged roughly 18 to 100 years, and lived in roughly 24 United States geographic areas. To assign participants to cohorts, the prospective study relied on clinical history that participants themselves reported in a screening survey and a study questionnaire. Recovered participants in ImmuneRACE Cohort 3 were defined as having two consecutive negative NP/OP PCR tests, clearance from a healthcare professional, or resolution of symptoms. In the prospective study, whole blood, serum and a nasopharyngeal or oropharyngeal swab were collected from each participant by mobile phlebotomists. Participants in the prospective study had the option to provide additional blood draws and questionnaires over a roughly two-month period. Blood samples from the prospective study were shipped frozen or at room temperature prior to DNA extraction.

V lost 3 bases and J lost 2 bases; the stretch between them is 10 bases long. In the germline V gene (reference sequence), CDR1 corresponds to MNHEY and CDR2 to SMNVEV. From the cysteine up to the phenylalanine, the CDR3 has a length of 14 residues. Left in the record is the CDR3 DNA by itself, 42 bases read in frame from the first base. The immunoSEQ Assay, a bias-controlled multiplex PCR, was used to amplify TCRbeta CDR3 regions from genomic DNA. The study's processing was this. The number of nucleated cells in each sample was estimated by amplification of reference gene primers within the assay. To quantify the absolute abundance of each unique TCRbeta CDR3 rearrangement, sequence reads were collapsed and filtered. For each sample, productive Simpson clonality was calculated as the square root of Simpson's diversity index over productive rearrangements. TCRdb stores this immuneACCESS table with in-frame sequences only. Part of the clones is absent; in the studies checked, under half of the shortfall reflects unresolved V genes, and no reason is known for the rest. V, J and clone size are those of that table, while D and trimming were read from the DNA. In this sample the table shows around 150,000 clones, almost 80% of which occur a single time. Jointly, the top ten make up 2.5% to 3% of the sample.

The TCR originated in a woman in her fifties or sixties who had recovered from COVID-19. Sequenced sample: PBMCs or T cells enriched from blood (not recorded which). Recombination joined TRBV27 with TRBJ2-5; a weak D assignment points to TRBD1 (6 bases agree). CDR3 region: CASSLTRGQETQYF. The nucleotide sequence reads TGTGCCAGCAGTTTGACAAGGGGGCAAGAGACCCAGTACTTC.